The clone carrying this TCR beta chain occurred a few times. Germline V CDR1 and CDR2: MNHEY, SMNVEV (reference sequence). The CDR3 runs 13 residues. Trimming removed 7 bases from V and 4 bases from J, with 8 bases in between. These data belong to a study of control samples from healthy donors and cancer patients. TCRdb's copy holds only in-frame clones and misses some; the assay was immunoSEQ multiplex PCR. The sample lists approximately 100,000 clones, roughly nine tenths occurring once. The specimen sequenced was blood. The clonotype was recovered from a man aged 25 to 45 in good health. The gene calls are TRBV27 and TRBJ1-6, with D unclear. DNA of the CDR3: TGTGCCAGCAAAGGGAATTATAATTCACCCCTCCACTTT. Amino acid sequence: CASKGNYNSPLHF.